The clone carrying this T cell receptor (beta chain) has at least ten counts. Its antigen is unknown. CDR3 length equals 15 residues. With V trimmed by 1 base and J by 6 bases, 3 bases remained unmatched. Germline values: CDR1 LGHNA, CDR2 YSLEER. This sample was included in a study of T cells after yellow fever vaccination. Findings and limits, study-wide: Booster samples showed a return of most primary-vaccination clones (around 95% CD4, 85% to 90% CD8). Clonotypes shared by both compartments, CD4 and CD8, made up a small share.

TCRdb called the 5' RACE reads again in MiXCR, with one record for every CDR3 protein. The repertoire holds over 150,000 distinct CDR3 sequences, 6.2% seen once, with about 2.8% in the top ten. Here the sequenced sample was CD4+ T cells sorted from PBMCs, taken on the day of the first yellow fever vaccination. The chain recombines TRBV4-3 with TRBJ1-5, with TRBD1 identical over 10 bases. This clonotype originated in a man aged 18 to 29 who received the YFV17D yellow fever vaccine. The DNA for the CDR3 is TGCGCCAGCAGCCAAGGGACAGGGGGAGTTCAGCCCCAGCATTTT. Translating gives CASSQGTGGVQPQHF.